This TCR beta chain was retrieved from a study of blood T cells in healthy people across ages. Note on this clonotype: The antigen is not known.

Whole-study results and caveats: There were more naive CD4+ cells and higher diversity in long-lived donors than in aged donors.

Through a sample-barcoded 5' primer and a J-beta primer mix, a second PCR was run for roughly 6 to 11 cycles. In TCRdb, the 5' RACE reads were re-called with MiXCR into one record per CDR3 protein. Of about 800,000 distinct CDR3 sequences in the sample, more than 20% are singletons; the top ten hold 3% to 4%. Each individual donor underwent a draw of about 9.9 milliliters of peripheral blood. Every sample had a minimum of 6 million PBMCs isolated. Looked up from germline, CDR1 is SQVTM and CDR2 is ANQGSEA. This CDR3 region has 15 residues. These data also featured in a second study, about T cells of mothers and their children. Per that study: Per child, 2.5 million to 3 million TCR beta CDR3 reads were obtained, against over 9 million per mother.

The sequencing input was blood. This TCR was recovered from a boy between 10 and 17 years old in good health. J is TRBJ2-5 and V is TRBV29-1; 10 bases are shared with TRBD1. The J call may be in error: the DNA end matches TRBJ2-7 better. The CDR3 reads CSVELGQGVSYEQYF. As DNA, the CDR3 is TGCAGCGTGGAACTAGGACAGGGGGTCTCCTACGAGCAGTACTTC.